One and the same sample provided the 31 T cell receptor beta chains below, sequenced in a study of PD-1 blockade in classical Hodgkin lymphoma. Data came from immunoSEQ multiplex PCR; TCRdb stores just in-frame clones and leaves some out. The table shows 98,000 or so clones, with approximately 90% occurring only once. Brentuximab vedotin exposure varied, and every patient relapsed after autologous stem cell transplantation. The sample here was peripheral blood mononuclear cells (PBMCs), taken before the second cycle of nivolumab. These receptors were obtained from a human donor with classical Hodgkin lymphoma.

This clone came up once. The V call is TRBV5-1, the J call TRBJ2-3; D is ambiguous. This CDR3 contains 15 residues. Between the trimmed V and J ends, which lost 2 bases and 4 bases, there was a span of 14 bases. Germline V CDR1 and CDR2: SGHRS, YFSETQ. The CDR3 region is CASSFRPQRADTQYF. The CDR3 coding sequence is TGCGCCAGCAGCTTCCGGCCGCAAAGGGCAGATACGCAGTATTTT.

The CDR3 sequence: CASSVGQGGNQPQHF. CDR3 DNA: TGCGCCAGCAGCGTGGGACAGGGAGGGAATCAGCCCCAGCATTTT. The rearrangement links TRBV5-1 to TRBJ1-5; 9 bases are shared with TRBD1. Trimming took 4 bases from V and 4 from J; bases not matched to a gene: 6. Germline V gene lookup returns CDR1 SGHRS and CDR2 YFSETQ. CDR3 length: 15 residues.

This clone was detected only once. The chain uses TRBV10-3 and TRBJ1-1, with D tentatively TRBD1 (5 bases). In germline, CDR1 is ENHRY, CDR2 SYGVKD. V lost 11 bases, J lost 5 bases, and 18 bases lay in between. The CDR3 contains 13 residues. CDR3 DNA: TGTGCCGCCATGGTCGACAGTGGAACTGAAGCTTTCTTT. Amino acid sequence: CAAMVDSGTEAFF.

The chain recombines TRBV5-1 with TRBJ2-7; D possibly corresponds to TRBD2 (5 bases). Germline V gene lookup returns CDR1 SGHRS and CDR2 YFSETQ. The CDR3 extends over 13 amino acids. V lost 0 bases and J 2 bases, leaving 6 bases between the germline ends. For the CDR3, the DNA is TGCGCCAGCAGCTTGGCCGGGACCTACGAGCAGTACTTC. It translates to CASSLAGTYEQYF.

The V and J genes are TRBV19 and TRBJ1-2; D not certain. Trimming took off 2 bases at V and 2 bases at J, with 6 bases between the two ends. This CDR3 contains 13 residues. Germline values: CDR1 LNHDA, CDR2 SQIVND (reference sequence). The CDR3 DNA is TGTGCCAGTAGTATAAAGGGAAACTATGGCTACACCTTC. It yields the protein CASSIKGNYGYTF.

The chain has TRBV30 and TRBJ1-5; D call uncertain. The germline V gene encodes CDR1 GTSNPN and CDR2 SVGIG (reference sequence). V was trimmed by 8 bases and J by 3 bases, leaving 14 bases between them. The CDR3 is made up of 13 amino acids. The CDR3: CAGDLGPNQPQHF. In nucleotides, the CDR3 is TGTGCCGGTGACCTAGGCCCCAATCAGCCCCAGCATTTT.

The chain has TRBV19 and TRBJ1-2; TRBD1 matches 7 bases. Per germline, CDR1 LNHDA and CDR2 SQIVND (reference sequence). This CDR3 has 16 residues. V dropped 2 bases and J dropped 6; count of bases not matched to a gene: 12. In DNA form, the CDR3 reads TGTGCCAGTAGTATAAATAGGCCAGGGGGTGACGATGGCTACACCTTC. This codes for CASSINRPGGDDGYTF.

V and J are TRBV18 and TRBJ2-7, with 10 bases matching TRBD2. Germline lookup yields CDR1 KGHSH and CDR2 LQKENI. This CDR3 has 18 residues. V trimming: 3 bases; J trimming: 6 bases; junction bases outside the gene matches: 17. The CDR3 DNA follows: TGTGCCAGCTCACCGAGCCTAGCGGGAGTTGGGCTACGGTTCGAGCAGTACTTC. Translation gives CASSPSLAGVGLRFEQYF.

This sequence joins TRBV7-9 and TRBJ1-2, with D possibly TRBD1 on 6 matching bases. The CDR3 spans 14 residues. Germline lookup yields CDR1 SEHNR and CDR2 FQNEAQ (reference sequence). Trimming stripped 4 bases from V and 6 bases from J, with 15 bases between. The CDR3 protein is CASSYPQDRDGYTF. CDR3 sequence (DNA): TGTGCCAGCAGCTATCCCCAGGACAGAGATGGCTACACCTTC.

In its sample, this clone was seen once. The J gene is TRBJ2-7, the V gene TRBV10-1; D not resolved. The CDR3 consists of 14 residues. V shed 4 bases and J shed 0 bases, with 10 bases lying between them. Germline lookup yields CDR1 WNHNN and CDR2 SYGVQD (reference sequence). The CDR3, as DNA: TGCGCCAGCAGTGGACCGACCAGCTCCTACGAGCAGTACTTC. Its protein product is CASSGPTSSYEQYF.

The chain has TRBV5-6 and TRBJ1-5, with 8 bases lining up with TRBD1. The CDR3 totals 16 residues. V lost 4 bases and J lost 0; bases outside the gene matches: 6. Germline V gene sequence: CDR1 SGHDT, CDR2 YYEEEE. The CDR3 bases are TGTGCCAGCAGCCCAGGGACAGGTGATAGCAATCAGCCCCAGCATTTT. Amino acid sequence: CASSPGTGDSNQPQHF.

The gene calls are TRBV19 and TRBJ2-1; 7 bases match TRBD2. The CDR3 length is 14 residues. V lost 4 bases to trimming and J lost 4 bases; unmatched junction nucleotides: 4. CDR1 is LNHDA and CDR2 is SQIVND in the germline V gene (reference sequence). This CDR3 reads CASSRSSGYNEQFF. CDR3 DNA: TGTGCCAGTAGTAGGTCTAGCGGTTACAATGAGCAGTTCTTC. The whole variable domain, remainder taken from reference TRBV19 and TRBJ2-1, is DGGITQSPKYLFRKEGQNVTLSCEQNLNHDAMYWYRQDPGQGLRLIYYSQIVNDFQKGDIAEGYSVSREKKESFPLTVTSAQKNPTAFYLCASSRSSGYNEQFFGPGTRLTVL.

CDR3 nucleotides: TGCGCCAGCAGCCAAGGGGCAGTGCCCAGCTCCTACGAGCAGTACTTC. It yields the protein CASSQGAVPSSYEQYF. The rearrangement joins TRBV4-1 to TRBJ2-7, with no clear D. V lost 1 base and J 0 bases, leaving 13 bases between the germline ends. Germline-derived CDR1 and CDR2 are MGHRA and YSYEKL. This CDR3 has 16 amino acids.

The rearrangement uses TRBV14 and TRBJ2-7, with 9 bases aligning to TRBD1. The length of the CDR3 is 16 residues. V was clipped by 4 bases and J by 5 bases; unmatched bases: 12. Germline V gene lookup returns CDR1 SGHDN and CDR2 FVKESK. CDR3 sequence reads: CASSLPGQGRTHEQYF. DNA for the CDR3: TGTGCCAGCAGCCTACCGGGACAGGGTAGGACCCACGAGCAGTACTTC.

The chain uses TRBV27 and TRBJ2-3; D is unresolved. V gave up 5 bases and J gave up 7 bases, with 16 bases separating them. Germline CDR1 MNHEY, CDR2 SMNVEV (reference sequence). This CDR3 is built from 14 residues. CDR3 bases: TGTGCCAGCAGTCCGAGTAGTGCAGACAATACGCAGTATTTT. It is translated as CASSPSSADNTQYF.

The chain carries TRBV18 and TRBJ2-5; D possibly corresponds to TRBD1 (6 bases). V was clipped by 4 bases and J by 2 bases, with 11 bases between them. This CDR3 spans 14 amino acids. Germline CDR1 KGHSH, CDR2 LQKENI. The CDR3 DNA sequence: TGTGCCAGCTCACGAGGACAGTTACAAGAGACCCAGTACTTC. It translates to CASSRGQLQETQYF.

CDR3 bases: TGTGCCAGCTCACCAAGACAGAGCACAGATACGCAGTATTTT. Its protein is CASSPRQSTDTQYF. V usage is TRBV18 and J usage is TRBJ2-3; tentative D call: TRBD1 (5 bases). The V gene's germline CDR1 is KGHSH and CDR2 LQKENI. This CDR3 is 14 amino acids long. The V and J ends lost 2 bases and 0 bases respectively, with 6 bases between them.

This chain links TRBV19 with TRBJ2-3, with D unclear. The CDR3 consists of 15 residues. Trimming took 8 bases from V and 3 from J, leaving 18 bases between them. Germline values: CDR1 LNHDA, CDR2 SQIVND (reference sequence). CDR3 amino acids: CASARRAHSTDTQYF. CDR3 DNA sequence: TGTGCCAGTGCAAGACGAGCCCATAGTACAGATACGCAGTATTTT.

V and J are TRBV5-4 and TRBJ1-3; no clear D gene. V was shortened by 4 bases and J by 0 bases, with 11 bases between the two germline ends. The CDR3 length is 15 residues. Germline loops: CDR1 SGHNT, CDR2 YYREEE (reference sequence). CDR3 DNA: TGTGCCAGCAGCATAGACCGGAACTCTGGAAACACCATATATTTT. Its translation is CASSIDRNSGNTIYF.

The rearrangement uses TRBV10-1 and TRBJ2-3; tentatively, D is TRBD1 (6 bases). V was shortened by 6 bases and J by 3 bases, with 16 bases between the two germline ends. Germline V gene sequence: CDR1 WNHNN, CDR2 SYGVQD (reference sequence). The CDR3 runs to 15 residues. For the CDR3, the DNA is TGCGCCAGCAGCCTCAGGGGCGTCGAAACAGATACGCAGTATTTT. The encoded protein is CASSLRGVETDTQYF.

This rearrangement joins TRBV28 to TRBJ1-3, with TRBD1 matching over 7 bases. The V segment lost 4 bases and the J segment 4 bases; nucleotides outside the gene matches: 7. This CDR3 is 15 amino acids long. Germline V CDR1 and CDR2: MDHEN, SYDVKM. The CDR3 spells CASSSGDSRGNTIYF. The DNA for the CDR3 is TGTGCCAGCAGTTCCGGGGACAGCCGGGGAAACACCATATATTTT.

The V gene is TRBV28, the J gene TRBJ1-5; possibly TRBD1 for D (5 bases). Between the trimmed V and J ends, which lost 8 bases and 1 base, there was a span of 18 bases. The CDR3 is 16 residues long. Per germline, CDR1 MDHEN and CDR2 SYDVKM. CDR3 sequence reads: CASLMDGTMSNQPQHF. The CDR3 DNA reads as TGTGCCAGCCTAATGGACGGGACGATGAGCAATCAGCCCCAGCATTTT.

The J gene is TRBJ2-1, the V gene TRBV29-1; TRBD1 or TRBD2 may be the D gene (5 bases each). The CDR3 contains 13 residues. The ends were cut back, 1 base at V and 10 bases at J, with 14 bases in the middle. Germline V gene data show CDR1 as SQVTM and CDR2 as ANQGSEA. The CDR3 coding sequence is TGCAGCGTTGAAGTGGAGGCTGGACACGAGCAGTTCTTC. Translating gives CSVEVEAGHEQFF.

The V call is TRBV6-5, the J call TRBJ2-3, with 8 bases lining up with TRBD2. CDR3 length equals 15 residues. The J segment lost 6 bases and the V segment lost 0 bases, leaving 5 bases of the junction unmatched. CDR1 and CDR2 (germline): MNHEY, SVGAGI. The CDR3 here is CASSYSRAGADTQYF. Here the CDR3 DNA reads TGTGCCAGCAGTTACTCGAGAGCGGGAGCTGATACGCAGTATTTT.

The CDR3 DNA reads TGTGCCTGGAGTGTAAAAGCCACAGATACGCAGTATTTT. Encoded protein: CAWSVKATDTQYF. V is TRBV30 and J is TRBJ2-3; D is unresolved. The CDR3 contains 13 residues. Deletions cut 0 bases from V and 2 bases from J, with 6 bases between. Germline CDR1 GTSNPN, CDR2 SVGIG (reference sequence).

The rearrangement joins TRBV9 to TRBJ1-2, with D possibly matching TRBD1 (6 bases). Germline loops: CDR1 SGDLS, CDR2 YYNGEE. The CDR3 is made up of 15 amino acids. With 0 bases removed from V and 1 base from J, the gap between germline ends came to 10 bases. CDR3 sequence: CASSVGTGSNYGYTF. The CDR3 DNA is TGTGCCAGCAGCGTAGGAACAGGGAGTAACTATGGCTACACCTTC.

V gene TRBV4-2 combines with J gene TRBJ2-1; possibly TRBD1 or TRBD2 for D (5 bases each). The CDR3 has 15 residues. Trimming took 0 bases from V and 8 from J, leaving 14 bases between them. The germline CDR1 and CDR2 sequences are LGHNA and YNFKEQ. CDR3 coding DNA: TGTGCCAGCAGCCAAGAGCTACGAGGGGTCGATGAGCAGTTCTTC. It specifies CASSQELRGVDEQFF.

CDR3 protein: CSTKTTGQGMIQYF. The CDR3, as DNA: TGTTCCACGAAAACAACTGGACAGGGGATGATTCAGTACTTC. The chain employs TRBV28 and TRBJ2-4; 9 bases line up with TRBD1. The germline V gene encodes CDR1 MDHEN and CDR2 SYDVKM. This CDR3 comprises 14 residues. Combining the CDR3 with reference TRBV28 and TRBJ2-4 gives the whole variable domain DVKVTQSSRYLVKRTGEKVFLECVQDMDHENMFWYRQDPGLGLRLIYFSYDVKMKEKGDIPEGYSVSREKKERFSLILESASTNQTSMYLCSTKTTGQGMIQYFGAGTRLSVL.

The rearrangement links TRBV5-6 to TRBJ1-1; D call uncertain. Between the trimmed V and J ends, which lost 0 bases and 4 bases, there was a span of 4 bases. The CDR3 spans 12 residues. In germline, CDR1 is SGHDT, CDR2 YYEEEE. CDR3: CASSLVGTEAFF. CDR3 DNA sequence: TGTGCCAGCAGCTTGGTGGGCACTGAAGCTTTCTTT.

This chain links TRBV30 with TRBJ1-1; 8 bases agree with TRBD1. The length of the CDR3 is 14 residues. J lost 2 bases, V lost 5 bases, and 7 bases had no gene match. Germline V gene data show CDR1 as GTSNPN and CDR2 as SVGIG (reference sequence). This CDR3 is CAWHRGGPNTEAFF. CDR3 DNA: TGTGCCTGGCACAGGGGGGGCCCCAACACTGAAGCTTTCTTT.

V usage is TRBV4-2 and J usage is TRBJ1-5; D not certain. V was trimmed by 0 bases and J by 0 bases, leaving 9 bases between them. Germline V lookup: CDR1 LGHNA, CDR2 YNFKEQ. This CDR3 comprises 16 residues. As DNA, the CDR3 is TGTGCCAGCAGCCAAGATGGGAGCTATAGCAATCAGCCCCAGCATTTT. Its protein product is CASSQDGSYSNQPQHF.